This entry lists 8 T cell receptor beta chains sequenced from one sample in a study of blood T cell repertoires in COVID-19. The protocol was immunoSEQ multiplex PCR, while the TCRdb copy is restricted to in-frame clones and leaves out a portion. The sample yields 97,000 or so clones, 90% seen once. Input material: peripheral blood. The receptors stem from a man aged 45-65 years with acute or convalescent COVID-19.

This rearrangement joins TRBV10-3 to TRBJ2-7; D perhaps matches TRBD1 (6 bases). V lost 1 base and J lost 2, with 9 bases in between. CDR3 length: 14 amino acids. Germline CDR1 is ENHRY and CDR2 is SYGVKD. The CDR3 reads CAISEYRAAYEQYF. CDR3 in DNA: TGTGCCATCAGTGAGTACAGGGCGGCCTACGAGCAGTACTTC.

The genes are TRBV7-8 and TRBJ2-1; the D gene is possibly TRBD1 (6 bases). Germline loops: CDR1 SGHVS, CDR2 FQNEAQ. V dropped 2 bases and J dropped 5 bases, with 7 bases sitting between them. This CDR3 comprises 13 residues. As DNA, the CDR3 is TGTGCCAGCAGCTTAAGGGACAACAATGAGCAGTTCTTC. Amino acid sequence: CASSLRDNNEQFF.

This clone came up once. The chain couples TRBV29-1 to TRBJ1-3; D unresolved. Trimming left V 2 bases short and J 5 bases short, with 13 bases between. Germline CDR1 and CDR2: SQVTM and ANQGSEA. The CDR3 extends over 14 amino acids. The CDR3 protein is CSVELWNGRNTIYF. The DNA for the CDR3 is TGCAGCGTTGAACTCTGGAATGGGCGAAACACCATATATTTT.

The DNA of the CDR3 is TGTGCCACCCGACGACTAGATACGCAGTATTTT. It translates to CATRRLDTQYF. V usage is TRBV27 and J usage is TRBJ2-3; no reliable D call. Germline-derived CDR1 and CDR2 are MNHEY and SMNVEV (reference sequence). The V end was cut by 10 bases, the J end by 5 bases, with 10 bases between. The CDR3 length is 11 residues.

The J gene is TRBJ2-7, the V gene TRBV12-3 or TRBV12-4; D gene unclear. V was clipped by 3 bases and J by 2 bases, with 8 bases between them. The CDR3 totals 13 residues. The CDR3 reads CASSFGSAYEQYF. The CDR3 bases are TGTGCCAGCAGTTTTGGAAGCGCCTACGAGCAGTACTTC.

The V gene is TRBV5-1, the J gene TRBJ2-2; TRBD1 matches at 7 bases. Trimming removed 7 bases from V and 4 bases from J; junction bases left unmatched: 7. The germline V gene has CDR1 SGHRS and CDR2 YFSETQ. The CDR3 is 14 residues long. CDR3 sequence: CASRVDRATGELFF. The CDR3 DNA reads TGCGCCAGCCGGGTCGACAGGGCCACCGGGGAGCTGTTTTTT.

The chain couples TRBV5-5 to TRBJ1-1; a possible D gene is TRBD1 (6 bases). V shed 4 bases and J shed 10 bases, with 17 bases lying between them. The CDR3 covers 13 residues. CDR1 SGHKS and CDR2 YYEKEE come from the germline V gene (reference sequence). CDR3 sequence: CASSAWTDPGAFF. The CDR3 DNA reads TGTGCCAGCAGCGCCTGGACAGACCCTGGAGCTTTCTTT.

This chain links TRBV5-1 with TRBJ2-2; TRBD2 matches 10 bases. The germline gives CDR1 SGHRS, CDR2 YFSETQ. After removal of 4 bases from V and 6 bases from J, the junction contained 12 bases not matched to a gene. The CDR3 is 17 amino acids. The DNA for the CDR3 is TGCGCCAGCAGCCGGGGCGTACTAGCGGGAAAGGCCGGGGAGCTGTTTTTT. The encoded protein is CASSRGVLAGKAGELFF.